The present T cell receptor beta chain was sequenced within a study of blood T cell repertoires in COVID-19. This CDR3 contains 14 residues. Per the germline V gene, CDR1 is ENHRY and CDR2 is SYGVKD. The V and J ends lost 4 bases and 2 bases respectively, with 9 bases between them. Clones were read by immunoSEQ multiplex PCR, and TCRdb kept only the in-frame ones, dropping some. The table has 200,000 to 250,000 clones, under 90% seen once. The receptor's source is a man in his 60s who had recovered from COVID-19. V is TRBV10-3 and J is TRBJ1-3; a weak D match, TRBD1 (5 bases). Sequenced material: peripheral blood. CDR3 region: CAISGWGAGNTIYF. The CDR3 DNA is TGTGCCATCAGTGGATGGGGGGCTGGAAACACCATATATTTT.